Listed here is a single T cell receptor beta chain. This may be a read error: a much more frequent sequence differs by one nucleotide. This entry is derived from a study of tumor-infiltrating lymphocytes in primary liver carcinoma. Using a constant-region primer together with ProtoScript II reverse transcriptase, TCR beta cDNA was made from around 500 ng of total RNA. Construction of TCR beta libraries relied on three successive nested multiplex PCR rounds employing slightly modified ARM-PCR. The study ran its first two PCR rounds for around 9 cycles each, using TRBV1-TRBV30 forward primers and a C-beta reverse primer. MiXCR, run by TCRdb on the multiplex PCR reads, gives a single entry per CDR3 protein. The sample contains about 320,000 distinct CDR3 sequences, around three fifths of which appear only once. Extraction also yielded germline DNA, while blood RNA was obtained from unsorted whole blood.

CDR1 and CDR2 from the germline V gene are SGHVS and FQNEAQ. The CDR3 consists of 14 residues. V was pared by 1 base and J by 5 bases, with 11 bases between. The receptor comes from a woman aged 25 to 39 with primary liver carcinoma and hepatitis B virus infection. This chain connects TRBV7-8 to TRBJ1-1, with D unclear. The source material was peripheral blood. DNA for the CDR3: TGTGCCAGCAGCTTAGGTGGGTCCAAGACTGAAGCTTTCTTT. This translates into CASSLGGSKTEAFF.